The T cell receptor (beta chain) described here comes from a study of cytomegalovirus exposure and HLA in healthy donors listed by TCRdb under 2017. General notes on the study: An earlier analysis of several hundred of the donors reported approximately 270 Gb of sequence data and roughly 100 million unique TCR beta sequences from about 200 million T cells. In the later analysis, no new phenotypic data were used to find candidate immune exposures; instead, reliance was placed on TCR beta sequences and their occurrence across donors. The study profiled the T cell repertoires of fewer than 850 subjects by immunosequencing and related them to cytomegalovirus serostatus. Besides the first cohort of 666 subjects, a separate validation cohort made up of 120 different subjects was used. A later genetic analysis used genome-wide SNP genotypes for about three fifths of the 666 donors, treating that subset as a discovery cohort. To study patterns of TCR occurrence, a later analysis re-analyzed previously published TCR beta repertoires from several hundred donors and added high-resolution HLA genotyping. Because of strong linkage in the cohort, 4 to 6 DR-DQ haplotypes were treated as single units for association and clustering. Donor age, sex, ethnicity and CMV serostatus were compiled alongside the repertoire data. The aim of the study was to test whether cataloging public T cell receptors could identify signatures of past pathogen exposure. Among a few hundred genotyped donors of the cohort, an average of 235,054 unique TCR beta nucleotide sequences were sequenced per donor, roughly a sixth of them non-productive. Roughly 290 gigabases of sequencing data and 70 million to 100 million unique TCR sequences made up an early release that covered over 550 HLA-typed donors. To predict cytomegalovirus infection status, the study combined high-throughput TCR immunosequencing, statistical association of individual TCRs with disease status, and machine learning. All discovery cohort repertoires had been generated using a single sequencing platform. The genetic ancestry cluster associated with self-reported Caucasian donors included about 84% of the approximately 410 genotyped donors. Both class I and class II loci were covered by HLA typing, at four-digit resolution. Typing coverage differed by locus: A, B, C, DRB1 and DQB1 were typed in roughly 629-640 donors, DQA1 in about 500, DPA1 in 600 to 610, and DPB1 in 472. To decide whether each TCR beta V gene segment behaved as functional or pseudogenic, an earlier analysis of fewer than 750 of the donors relied on high-throughput TCR beta sequencing.

To prepare the library, the immunoSEQ multiplex PCR assay was applied. The multiplex PCR relied on a mix of 60 forward primers for TCR Vbeta segments and 13 reverse primers for TCR Jbeta segments. The CDR3 region of rearranged TCR beta genes was amplified from genomic DNA by a multiplex PCR assay. Amplified TCR beta libraries were sequenced as 87-base-pair reads on the Illumina HiSeq System. As for the authors' bioinformatics: Across the 640 or so repertoires, a later analysis counted roughly 84 million unique TCR beta chains, 9.5 million to 13 million of which were shared by at least two donors. Raw reads were error-corrected and collapsed into unique sequences with a nearest-neighbor algorithm that merged closely related sequences to remove PCR and sequencing errors. To assign V, D and J gene segments, CDR3 sequences were aligned to IMGT reference sequences. Each retained sequence needed at least a six-nucleotide match to both a V gene segment and a J gene segment. Rearrangements were called productive when the CDR3 lacked stop codons and stayed in frame with V and J; all others were non-productive. Following IMGT convention, CDR3 was defined as the stretch from the second conserved V-encoded cysteine to the conserved J-encoded phenylalanine. Sequences without an unambiguous match to a single V gene segment were excluded from the earlier analysis of several hundred of the donors. In an earlier analysis of several hundred of the donors, V segments were called functional above 56.7% productive rearrangements and were called segregating when the between-donor standard deviation exceeded 5%. A statistical classification framework was built to diagnose cytomegalovirus status from the catalog of TCR beta chain sequences. In a later analysis, V and J genes were assigned by comparing TCR nucleotide sequences against IMGT/GENE-DB human TR gene sequences. Using the TCRdist pipeline, a later analysis assigned CDR3 sequences along with most-parsimonious VDJ recombination scenarios. A later analysis defined each TCR beta chain by its CDR3 amino acid sequence plus V-gene family, and excluded reads lacking a unique V-gene family. In a later analysis, approximately 590 highly shared, low-generation-probability nucleotide sequences were removed to address suspected cross-contamination and a sequencing artifact. In a later analysis, a clonal expansion index for each public chain was calculated from normalized within-repertoire ranks of inferred template counts. In a later analysis, generation probabilities were computed with a VDJ recombination model fitted to out-of-frame rearrangements, and the resulting probabilities were checked against IGoR. In a later analysis, TCR-TCR, TCR-HLA and TCR-CMV co-occurrence was scored with hypergeometric tests, and a repertoire-size bias correction was applied to TCR pairs. To estimate false discovery rates, a later analysis permuted the HLA or CMV assignments 20 times. A later analysis grouped co-occurring TCRs with DBSCAN, adding TCRdist sequence similarity when clustering within HLA-allele-positive subsets. Repertoires with fewer than 30,000 or more than 120,000 public chains, plus five repertoires with anomalous nucleotide sharing, were excluded from co-occurrence clustering. TCRdb holds this immuneACCESS table with in-frame rearrangements only. Some clones are missing; in checked studies, unresolved V genes explain under half, and the rest has no known cause. V, J and clone size were drawn from that table, and D and trimming were deduced from the DNA. This sample comprises around 200,000 clones, more than 65% of them detected only once. The top ten constitute around 1.2% of the sample.

For this clone: The antigen this receptor binds is unknown. The input lacks base qualities; no much larger clone sits a single base away.

The cohort consisted of some 670 healthy bone marrow donors. Cohort members were all nominally healthy when sampled, although unrecorded immune exposures were likely present. The donor tested CMV seropositive and was one of the 289 seropositive cohort members. Every donor gave a peripheral blood sample, and the peripheral blood mononuclear cells from that sample were used for TCR beta sequencing. The Qiagen DNeasy Blood Extraction Kit was used to extract genomic DNA from the blood cell samples. Counted from cysteine to phenylalanine, this CDR3 has 13 amino acids. The DNA shown is the 39-base CDR3, in frame from base 1. V gives up 4 bases and J gives up 5 bases, and the segment between their germline ends measures 10 bases. The germline V gene encodes CDR1 SNHLY and CDR2 FYNNEI. General study outcomes and caveats: A group of highly shared sequence variants was considered likely to be a technical artifact of the sequencing pipeline. In a later analysis, the rate of TCR association differed among HLA loci, with DRB1 alleles having the most associated TCRs and HLA-C alleles having the fewest. Specific HLA alleles were associated with over 15,000 TCR beta sequences at a false discovery rate of 0.05 in a later analysis. In a later analysis, several top co-occurrence clusters were reported to appear linked to parvovirus B19, influenza, CMV and Epstein-Barr virus. Linkage disequilibrium might explain the correlated functional status among segregating V segments, but an unknown experimental factor could not be ruled out. Immune exposure information for the cohort was limited to CMV serostatus. Presence/absence analyses assumed roughly uniform sequencing depth across donors, an assumption that may not hold. In a later genetic analysis, fewer N-insertions in productive TCRs were reported among donors in an Asian-associated ancestry cluster than the 666-donor mean. The earlier analysis of approximately 560 of the donors excluded approximately 15 rarely observed V segments, including chromosome 9 orphons, because counts were too low. Compared with equally common non-associated chains, HLA-associated TCR beta chains in a later analysis were more clonally expanded and had lower generation probabilities. The cohort was sequenced for TCR beta chains only, and without alpha or paired-chain data the features that could be detected were limited. A later analysis found that most CMV-associated TCR beta chains appeared HLA-restricted, with HLA associations seemingly driven largely by CMV exposure. Some IMGT-functional V segments, including TRBV6-2 and TRBV6-3, could not be told apart with the 87-base-pair reads, so those segments were excluded. The authors suggested that the approach could potentially be generalized to other disease states and immunological phenotypes. Three of the identified cytomegalovirus-associated TCR beta chains were confirmed in vitro to be specific for cytomegalovirus antigens. A later genetic analysis associated a missense DCLRE1C variant with V-gene and J-gene trimming of TCR beta chains, and an independent cohort replicated the association. In the study, 150 to 200 TCR beta chains were listed as associated with cytomegalovirus. When HLA alleles, especially DR and DQ, strongly co-occurred, attributing TCR associations to individual alleles was difficult. The classifier was reported to diagnose cytomegalovirus status with high specificity and sensitivity in both the original cohort and the validation cohort. Because some donors lacked HLA typing at each locus, the association tests relied only on the typed subset. A further reported finding was that TCR beta sequences accurately predicted the HLA-A and HLA-B alleles for most subjects in the first cohort. Most TCR sequences were seen in very few donors, while some public TCRs were found in many individuals. Broadly in line with IMGT annotations, most TCR beta V segments showed up in productive rearrangements about 87% or about 30% of the time in an earlier analysis of around 550 of the donors.

What was sequenced was PBMCs. The source is a girl aged 2 to 9 in good health and CMV-seropositive. The sequence is built from TRBV2 and TRBJ2-3; TRBD1 is a weak D gene call, 6 bases matching. The CDR3 has the sequence CASSVGAGDTQYF. Read as DNA, the sequence is TGTGCCAGCAGTGTGGGGGCCGGAGATACGCAGTATTTT.